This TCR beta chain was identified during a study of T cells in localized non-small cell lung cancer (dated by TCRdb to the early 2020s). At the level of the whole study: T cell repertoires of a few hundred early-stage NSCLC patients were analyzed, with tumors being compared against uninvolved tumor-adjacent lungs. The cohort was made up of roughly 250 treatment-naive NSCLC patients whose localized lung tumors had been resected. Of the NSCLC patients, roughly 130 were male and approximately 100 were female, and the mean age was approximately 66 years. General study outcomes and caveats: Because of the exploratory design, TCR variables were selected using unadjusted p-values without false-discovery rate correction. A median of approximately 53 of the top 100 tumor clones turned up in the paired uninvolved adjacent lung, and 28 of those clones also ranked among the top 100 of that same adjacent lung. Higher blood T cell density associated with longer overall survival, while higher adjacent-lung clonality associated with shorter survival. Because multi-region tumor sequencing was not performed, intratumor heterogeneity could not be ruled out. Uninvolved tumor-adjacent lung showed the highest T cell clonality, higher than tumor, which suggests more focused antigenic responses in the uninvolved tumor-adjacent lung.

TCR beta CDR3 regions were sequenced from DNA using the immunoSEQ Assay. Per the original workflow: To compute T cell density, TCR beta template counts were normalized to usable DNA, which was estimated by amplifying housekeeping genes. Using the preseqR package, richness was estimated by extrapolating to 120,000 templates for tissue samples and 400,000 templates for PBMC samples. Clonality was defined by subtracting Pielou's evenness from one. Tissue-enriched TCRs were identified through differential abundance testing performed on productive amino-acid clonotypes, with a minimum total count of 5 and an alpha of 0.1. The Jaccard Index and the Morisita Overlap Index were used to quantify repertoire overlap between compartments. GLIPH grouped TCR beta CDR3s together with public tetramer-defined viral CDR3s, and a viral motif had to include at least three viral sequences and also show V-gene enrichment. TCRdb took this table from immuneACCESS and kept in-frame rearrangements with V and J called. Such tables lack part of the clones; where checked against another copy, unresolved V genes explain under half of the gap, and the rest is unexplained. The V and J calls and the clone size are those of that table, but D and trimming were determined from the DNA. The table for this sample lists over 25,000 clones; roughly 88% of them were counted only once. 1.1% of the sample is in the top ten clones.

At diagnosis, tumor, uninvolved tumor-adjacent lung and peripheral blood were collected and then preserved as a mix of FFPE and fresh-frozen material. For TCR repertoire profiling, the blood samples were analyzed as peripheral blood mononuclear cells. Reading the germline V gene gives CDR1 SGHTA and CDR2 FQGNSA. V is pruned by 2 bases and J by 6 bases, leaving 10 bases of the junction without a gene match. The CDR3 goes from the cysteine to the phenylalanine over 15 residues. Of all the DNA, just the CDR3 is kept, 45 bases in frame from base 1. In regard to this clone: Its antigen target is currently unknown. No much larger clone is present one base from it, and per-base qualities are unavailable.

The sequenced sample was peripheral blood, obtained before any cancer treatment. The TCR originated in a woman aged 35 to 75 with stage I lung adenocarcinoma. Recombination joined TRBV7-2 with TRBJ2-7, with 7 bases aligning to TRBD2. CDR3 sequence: CASSLLGGSSVEQYF. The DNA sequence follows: TGTGCCAGCAGCTTATTGGGCGGGAGTTCCGTCGAGCAGTACTTC.